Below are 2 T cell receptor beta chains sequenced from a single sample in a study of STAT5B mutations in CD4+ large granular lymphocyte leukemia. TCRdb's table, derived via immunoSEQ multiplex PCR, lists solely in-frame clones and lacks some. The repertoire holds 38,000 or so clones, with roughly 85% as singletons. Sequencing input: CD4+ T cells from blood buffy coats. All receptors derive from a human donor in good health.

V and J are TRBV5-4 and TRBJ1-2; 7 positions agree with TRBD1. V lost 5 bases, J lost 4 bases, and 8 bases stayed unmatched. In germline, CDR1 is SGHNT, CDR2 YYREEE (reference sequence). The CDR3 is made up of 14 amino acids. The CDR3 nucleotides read TGTGCCAGCAGTTACGACAGGGTCGGCTATGGCTACACCTTC. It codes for CASSYDRVGYGYTF. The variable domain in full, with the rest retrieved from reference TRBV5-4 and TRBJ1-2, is ETGVTQSPTHLIKTRGQQVTLRCSSQSGHNTVSWYQQALGQGPQFIFQYYREEENGRGNFPPRFSGLQFPNYSSELNVNALELDDSALYLCASSYDRVGYGYTFGSGTRLTVV.

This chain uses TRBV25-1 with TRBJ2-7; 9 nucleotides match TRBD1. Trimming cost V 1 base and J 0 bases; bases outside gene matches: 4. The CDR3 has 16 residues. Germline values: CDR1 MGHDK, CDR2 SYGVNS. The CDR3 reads CASSESETGGSYEQYF. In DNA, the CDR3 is TGTGCCAGCAGTGAATCGGAGACAGGGGGCTCCTACGAGCAGTACTTC.